Listed here are 5 T cell receptor beta chains from one sample, sequenced in a study of blood T cell repertoires in COVID-19 (TCRdb year 2020). The receptor library was made with the immunoSEQ multiplex PCR assay. TCRdb limited this immuneACCESS table to in-frame rearrangements with V and J called. A share of clones is missing; checked studies link under half to unresolved V genes, and the rest is unexplained. Recorded for this sample are more than 60,000 clones; 74% of them occurred a single time. 2.5% to 3% of the sample comes from the top ten. Material for sequencing was peripheral blood. All receptors derive from a human donor with acute or convalescent COVID-19. The donor label of this sample is uncertain.

The chain is built from TRBV3-1 (or the pseudogene TRBV3-2) and TRBJ2-1; no clear D. Per the germline V gene, CDR1 is LGHDT and CDR2 is YNNKEL (reference sequence). The CDR3 contains 14 residues. V lost 4 bases and J 9 bases, leaving 16 bases between the germline ends. Written as DNA, the CDR3 is TGTGCCAGCAGCCCCCGACCTGACCGAGGTGAGCAGTTCTTC. Translation: CASSPRPDRGEQFF.

The chain has TRBV3-1 (or the pseudogene TRBV3-2) and TRBJ2-5, with 9 bases lining up with TRBD2. The CDR3 has 16 amino acids. CDR1 LGHDT and CDR2 YNNKEL come from the germline V gene (reference sequence). J lost 2 bases, V lost 6 bases, and 10 bases had no gene match. CDR3 amino acids: CASRTSGLAGQETQYF. CDR3 nucleotides: TGTGCCAGCAGGACCTCCGGGCTAGCGGGGCAAGAGACCCAGTACTTC.

This rearrangement joins TRBV15 to TRBJ2-1; weak D call: TRBD2 (6 bases). V lost 3 bases, J lost 6 bases, and 21 bases lay in between. The CDR3 loop spans 17 amino acids. Per the germline V gene, CDR1 is LNHNV and CDR2 is YYDKDF (reference sequence). CDR3 sequence: CATSSGPEAGNSNEQFF. In DNA, the CDR3 is TGTGCCACCAGCAGTGGACCGGAGGCGGGAAACTCCAATGAGCAGTTCTTC.

CDR3: CASSMGLGASPGELFF. In nucleotides, the CDR3 is TGTGCCAGTAGTATGGGTTTGGGAGCATCCCCCGGGGAGCTGTTTTTT. The chain combines TRBV19 with TRBJ2-2; possible D gene TRBD2, 5 bases. The ends were cut back, 3 bases at V and 6 bases at J, with 17 bases in the middle. Germline CDR1 reads LNHDA; CDR2 reads SQIVND (reference sequence). This CDR3 region has 16 residues.

The chain combines TRBV5-4 with TRBJ2-2, with TRBD1 identical over 8 bases. J lost 4 bases, V lost 3 bases, and 2 bases had no gene match. CDR1 is SGHNT, CDR2 YYREEE, per germline (reference sequence). This CDR3 spans 14 amino acids. The CDR3 protein is CASSYDRGTGELFF. In nucleotides, the CDR3 is TGTGCCAGCAGCTACGACAGGGGCACCGGGGAGCTGTTTTTT.